This note documents a single T cell receptor beta chain sequence. The sample comes from a study of T cells in Graves' hyperthyroidism and ophthalmopathy. The V gene lost 5 bases and the J gene lost 5 bases, with 15 bases spanning the gap. Germline CDR1 reads DFQATT; CDR2 reads SNEGSKA (reference sequence). The length of the CDR3 is 13 residues. TCR beta CDR3 sequences were amplified from RNA transcripts. Researchers ran a first-round RT-PCR on the TCR CDR3 using the HTBI primer set. TCRdb called the multiplex PCR reads again in MiXCR, with one record for every CDR3 protein. Found here are about 660,000 distinct CDR3 sequences, 45% of them singletons; the top ten hold approximately 6.8%.

This TCR was sampled from an adult man with Graves' disease, either hyperthyroidism or ophthalmopathy (not recorded which). The rearrangement joins TRBV20-1 to TRBJ2-5; D might be TRBD1 (6 bases). Material for sequencing was peripheral blood or thyroid tissue (not recorded which). This CDR3 is CSAEMGARETQYF. Written as DNA, the CDR3 is TGCAGTGCTGAGATGGGGGCCAGGGAGACCCAGTACTTC.